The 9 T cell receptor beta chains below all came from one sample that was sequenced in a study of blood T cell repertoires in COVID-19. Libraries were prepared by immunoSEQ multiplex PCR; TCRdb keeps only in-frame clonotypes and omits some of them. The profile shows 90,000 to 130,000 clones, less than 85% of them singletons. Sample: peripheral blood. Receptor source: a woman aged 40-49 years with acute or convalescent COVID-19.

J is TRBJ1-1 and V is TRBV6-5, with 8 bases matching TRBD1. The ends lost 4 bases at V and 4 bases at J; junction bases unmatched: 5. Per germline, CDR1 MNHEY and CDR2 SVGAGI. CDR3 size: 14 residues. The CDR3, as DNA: TGTGCCAGCAGTTTACAGGGGGGGACCACTGAAGCTTTCTTT. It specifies CASSLQGGTTEAFF.

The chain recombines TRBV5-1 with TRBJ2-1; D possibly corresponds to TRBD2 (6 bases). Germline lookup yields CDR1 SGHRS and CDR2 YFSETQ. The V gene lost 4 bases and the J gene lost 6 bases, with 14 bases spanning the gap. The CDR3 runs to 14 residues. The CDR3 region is CASSPGLFSNEQFF. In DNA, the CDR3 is TGCGCCAGCAGCCCGGGACTTTTTAGCAATGAGCAGTTCTTC.

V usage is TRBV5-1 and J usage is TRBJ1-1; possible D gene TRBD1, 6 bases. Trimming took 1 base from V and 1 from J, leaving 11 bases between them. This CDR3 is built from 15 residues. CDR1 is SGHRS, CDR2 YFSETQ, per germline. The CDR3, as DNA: TGCGCCAGCAGCTTGACCGGACAGCCGAACACTGAAGCTTTCTTT. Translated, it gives CASSLTGQPNTEAFF.

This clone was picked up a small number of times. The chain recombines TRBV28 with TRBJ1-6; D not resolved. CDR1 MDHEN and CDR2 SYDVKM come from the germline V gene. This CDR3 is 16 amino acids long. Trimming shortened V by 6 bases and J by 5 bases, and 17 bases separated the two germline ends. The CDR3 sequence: CASRDYSGDNNSPLHF. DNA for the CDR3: TGTGCCAGCAGGGATTATAGCGGGGATAATAATTCACCCCTCCACTTT.

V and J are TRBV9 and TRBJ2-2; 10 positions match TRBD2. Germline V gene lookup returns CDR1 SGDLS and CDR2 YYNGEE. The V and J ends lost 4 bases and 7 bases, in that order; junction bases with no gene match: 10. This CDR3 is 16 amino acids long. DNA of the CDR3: TGTGCCAGCAGCTTCAGCGGGGGGGCCGCGGGCGGGGAGCTGTTTTTT. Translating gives CASSFSGGAAGGELFF.

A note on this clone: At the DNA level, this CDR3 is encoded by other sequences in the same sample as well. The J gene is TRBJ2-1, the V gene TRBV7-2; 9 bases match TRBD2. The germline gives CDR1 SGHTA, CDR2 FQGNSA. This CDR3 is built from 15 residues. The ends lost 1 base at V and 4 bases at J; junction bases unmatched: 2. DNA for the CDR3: TGTGCCAGCAGCTTAGAAGCGGGGGGTTACAATGAGCAGTTCTTC. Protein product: CASSLEAGGYNEQFF.

This CDR3 reads CASSFNRDYNSPLHF. The CDR3 bases are TGTGCCAGCAGCTTTAACAGGGACTATAATTCACCCCTCCACTTT. The chain recombines TRBV11-2 with TRBJ1-6, with a tentative D call TRBD1 (6 bases). Trimming removed 3 bases at V and 3 bases at J, with 9 bases between. Germline-derived CDR1 and CDR2 are SGHAT and FQNNGV. This CDR3 has 15 residues.

The CDR3 DNA sequence: TGCGCCAGCAGCCAGTTGGACAGGGGGCGTGAGACCCAGTACTTC. This codes for CASSQLDRGRETQYF. This chain links TRBV5-1 with TRBJ2-5; 11 positions agree with TRBD1. V shed 4 bases, J shed 5 bases, and the junction held 7 bases outside the gene matches. Germline V lookup: CDR1 SGHRS, CDR2 YFSETQ. The CDR3 covers 15 residues. Complete variable domain (other parts from reference TRBV5-1 and TRBJ2-5): KAGVTQTPRYLIKTRGQQVTLSCSPISGHRSVSWYQQTPGQGLQFLFEYFSETQRNKGNFPGRFSGRQFSNSRSEMNVSTLELGDSALYLCASSQLDRGRETQYFGPGTRLLVL.

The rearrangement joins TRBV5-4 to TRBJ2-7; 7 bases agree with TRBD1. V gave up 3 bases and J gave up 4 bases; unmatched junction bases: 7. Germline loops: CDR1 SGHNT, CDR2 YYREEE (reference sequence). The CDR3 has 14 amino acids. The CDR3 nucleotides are TGTGCCAGCAGCTCTCATCCGGGACAGTACGAGCAGTACTTC. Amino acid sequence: CASSSHPGQYEQYF.